These T cell receptor beta chains were read from a single sample in a study of memory CD4+ T cells and cytomegalovirus serostatus. Profiling relied on immunoSEQ multiplex PCR, and the TCRdb table lists in-frame clones only, not all of them. The sample includes about 50,000 clones, approximately 83% seen only once; the top ten take less than 0.6%. Specimen: memory CD4+ T cells from blood. These TCRs come from an adult in good health and CMV-seronegative. Both conserved end residues are part of each CDR3. D genes are given only for firm matches. Where a row states a size, it is once, few, many or the class of an expanded clone; other rows omit it.

>12|TRBV15|.|.|TRBJ2-7
CATSLHGDEQYF
TGTGCCACCAGCTTACACGGGGACGAGCAGTACTTC
>18|TRBV11-2|TRBD2|.|TRBJ2-7
CASSLAATSGGAWREQYF
TGTGCCAGCAGCTTAGCGGCGACTAGCGGGGGGGCCTGGAGAGAGCAGTACTTC
>14|TRBV5-8|.|.|TRBJ1-6
CASSFRQVRSPLHF
TGTGCCAGCAGCTTTAGGCAGGTTCGTTCACCCCTCCACTTT
>15|TRBV7-2|.|.|TRBJ1-6
CASTLDGLGHSPLHF
TGTGCCAGCACCCTAGACGGCTTAGGACATTCACCCCTCCACTTT
>13|TRBV19|TRBD1|.|TRBJ1-1
CASTQGARTEAFF
TGTGCCAGTACCCAGGGGGCGAGAACTGAAGCTTTCTTT
>13|TRBV5-8|.|.|TRBJ1-2
CASSLRRDYGYTF
TGTGCCAGCAGCTTACGCAGGGACTATGGCTACACCTTC
>16|TRBV6-5|TRBD1|.|TRBJ2-5
CASSYSFTGVQETQYF
TGTGCCAGCAGTTACAGTTTTACAGGGGTACAAGAGACCCAGTACTTC
>14|TRBV2|.|.|TRBJ2-7
CASSGGMGSYEQYF
TGTGCCAGCAGTGGGGGGATGGGCTCCTACGAGCAGTACTTC
>13|TRBV4-3|.|.|TRBJ1-6
CASSQVQDSPPHF
TGCGCCAGCAGCCAAGTCCAGGATTCACCCCCCCACTTT
>19|TRBV13|.|.|TRBJ1-1
CASSLYTAPRRGMNTEAFF
TGTGCCAGCAGCTTATATACCGCCCCCAGGCGAGGGATGAACACTGAAGCTTTCTTT
>14|TRBV15|TRBD1|.|TRBJ2-5
CATSPDRGRETQYF
TGTGCCACCAGCCCGGACAGGGGGCGAGAGACCCAGTACTTC
>15|TRBV19|.|.|TRBJ2-7
CASRTAPLLSYEQYF
TGTGCCAGTAGAACAGCGCCCTTATTGTCCTACGAGCAGTACTTC
>11|TRBV6-5|.|.|TRBJ1-1
CASGEWTEAFF
TGTGCCAGCGGCGAGTGGACTGAAGCTTTCTTT
>14|TRBV28|.|few|TRBJ1-5
CASSLSDIDQPQHF
TGTGCCAGCAGTTTGTCGGACATTGATCAGCCCCAGCATTTT
>12|TRBV5-4|.|.|TRBJ2-5
CASSLGKETQYF
TGTGCCAGCAGCTTAGGGAAAGAGACCCAGTACTTC
>15|TRBV19|.|.|TRBJ2-7
CASSSVGAWDYEQYF
TGTGCCAGTAGTTCCGTAGGGGCTTGGGACTACGAGCAGTACTTC
>14|TRBV10-3|TRBD1|.|TRBJ2-2
CAISGQGGTGELFF
TGTGCCATCAGCGGACAGGGGGGTACCGGGGAGCTGTTTTTT
>14|TRBV4-3|.|few|TRBJ2-2
CASSHENVPGELFF
TGCGCCAGCAGCCATGAAAATGTACCCGGGGAGCTGTTTTTT
>16|TRBV10-3|.|.|TRBJ1-1
CAISESAGLGNTEAFF
TGTGCCATCAGTGAGTCAGCAGGGTTGGGGAACACTGAAGCTTTCTTT
>13|TRBV5-1|.|once|TRBJ1-1
CASSFNTPTEAFF
TGCGCCAGCAGCTTCAATACGCCCACTGAAGCTTTCTTT
>14|TRBV5-8|TRBD1|.|TRBJ1-2
CASSNTGAVGGYTF
TGTGCCAGCAGCAACACAGGGGCGGTTGGTGGCTACACCTTC
>17|TRBV18|TRBD2|.|TRBJ2-3
CASSLTAGRGGQDTQYF
TGTGCCAGCTCACTTACCGCCGGCCGGGGGGGCCAAGATACGCAGTATTTT
>13|TRBV14|.|.|TRBJ1-1
CASSQGLGTEAFF
TGTGCCAGCAGCCAAGGCTTGGGCACTGAAGCTTTCTTT
>13|TRBV27|.|once|TRBJ1-4
CASSFGGEEKLFF
TGTGCCAGCAGTTTTGGGGGAGAGGAAAAACTGTTTTTT
>12|TRBV6-4|.|.|TRBJ1-1
CASSDSVGRAFF
TGTGCCAGCAGTGACTCGGTTGGTCGGGCTTTCTTT
>15|TRBV19|.|.|TRBJ1-4
CASSEKRGGNEKLFF
TGTGCCAGTAGTGAAAAGAGGGGCGGTAATGAAAAACTGTTTTTT
>14|TRBV4-2|TRBD1|.|TRBJ1-4
CASSPGQGSEKLFF
TGTGCCAGCAGCCCCGGACAGGGGAGTGAAAAACTGTTTTTT
>15|TRBV7-9|TRBD2|.|TRBJ2-5
CASSWGGGAEETQYF
TGTGCCAGCTCGTGGGGCGGGGGGGCCGAAGAGACCCAGTACTTC
>15|TRBV12-5|TRBD1|.|TRBJ2-4
CASGLVQGARNIQYF
TGTGCTAGTGGTTTGGTTCAGGGGGCGCGAAACATTCAGTACTTC
>15|TRBV7-9|.|.|TRBJ2-5
CASSLASGRGETQYF
TGTGCCAGCAGCTTAGCATCAGGGAGAGGAGAGACCCAGTACTTC
>11|TRBV9|.|.|TRBJ1-4
CASSKEEKLFF
TGTGCCAGCAGCAAGGAGGAAAAACTGTTTTTT
>13|TRBV6-6|.|.|TRBJ1-5
CATNPRGNQPQHF
TGTGCCACCAACCCCAGGGGCAATCAGCCCCAGCATTTT
>14|TRBV18|.|.|TRBJ2-5
CASSPPSGMETQYF
TGTGCCAGCTCACCACCGTCAGGGATGGAGACCCAGTACTTC
>15|TRBV19|TRBD2|.|TRBJ2-7
CASSNAAGVSYEQYF
TGTGCCAGTAGTAATGCAGCGGGGGTCTCCTACGAGCAGTACTTC
>14|TRBV28|.|.|TRBJ1-1
CASSLGRVNTEAFF
TGTGCCAGCAGTTTAGGCAGGGTGAACACTGAAGCTTTCTTT
>13|TRBV19|.|.|TRBJ1-3
CASSSGPGNTIYF
TGTGCCAGTTCCTCCGGGCCTGGAAACACCATATATTTT
>16|TRBV6-6|TRBD1|.|TRBJ1-5
CASSKSSGTGNQPQHF
TGTGCCAGCAGCAAATCCTCCGGGACAGGGAATCAGCCCCAGCATTTT
>13|TRBV29-1|.|few|TRBJ1-5
CSVADMVNQPQHF
TGCAGCGTGGCTGACATGGTGAATCAGCCCCAGCATTTT
>13|TRBV7-2|.|once|TRBJ1-1
CASSLQMNTEAFF
TGTGCCAGCAGCTTACAGATGAACACTGAAGCTTTCTTT
>17|TRBV12-5|.|.|TRBJ2-7
CASGLVLGGQLPYEQYF
TGTGCTAGTGGTTTGGTACTGGGAGGACAGTTACCCTACGAGCAGTACTTC
>14|TRBV6-6|.|.|TRBJ1-3
CASTYSESGNTIYF
TGTGCCAGCACCTACAGCGAGTCTGGAAACACCATATATTTT
>15|TRBV18|TRBD2|.|TRBJ2-3
CASSPTSGRTDTQYF
TGTGCCAGCTCACCGACTAGCGGGAGGACAGATACGCAGTATTTT
>16|TRBV2|TRBD2|.|TRBJ2-2
CASSEEAGAGSGELFF
TGTGCCAGCAGTGAAGAAGCGGGAGCCGGGTCCGGGGAGCTGTTTTTT
>15|TRBV5-5|.|.|TRBJ1-3
CASSLEGGSGNTIYF
TGTGCCAGCAGCTTGGAGGGAGGGTCTGGAAACACCATATATTTT
>14|TRBV9|TRBD1|few|TRBJ1-2
CASSVGDRGGGYTF
TGTGCCAGCAGCGTAGGTGACAGGGGTGGTGGCTACACCTTC
>15|TRBV7-2|TRBD2|.|TRBJ2-3
CASSRTSASTDTQYF
TGTGCCAGCAGCCGGACTAGCGCTAGCACAGATACGCAGTATTTT
>14|TRBV15|.|.|TRBJ1-4
CATSRGRGDEKLFF
TGTGCCACCAGCAGAGGGAGGGGAGATGAAAAACTGTTTTTT
>13|TRBV6-1|.|.|TRBJ1-5
CASSESQGLPWHF
TGTGCCAGCAGTGAGAGCCAAGGACTTCCGTGGCATTTT
>13|TRBV7-9|.|.|TRBJ1-5
CASSLSGLQPQHF
TGTGCCAGCAGCCTCTCAGGGTTACAGCCCCAGCATTTT
>16|TRBV15|TRBD1|once|TRBJ2-2
CATSRGGQGSTGELFF
TGTGCCACCAGCAGGGGCGGACAGGGGTCCACCGGGGAGCTGTTTTTT
>14|TRBV6-1|TRBD1|.|TRBJ1-1
CASNLDRGRTEAFF
TGTGCCAGCAACTTGGACAGGGGGCGCACTGAAGCTTTCTTT
>14|TRBV11-2|.|.|TRBJ2-7
CASSLGQETYEQYF
TGTGCCAGCAGCTTAGGGCAGGAGACCTACGAGCAGTACTTC
>13|TRBV7-7|.|.|TRBJ2-5
CASSSQLQETQYF
TGTGCCAGCAGCTCGCAGTTACAAGAGACCCAGTACTTC
>13|TRBV18|TRBD1|.|TRBJ1-4
CASSPTGTEARLF
TGTGCCAGCTCACCTACCGGGACAGAGGCGCGTTTGTTT
>16|TRBV2|.|.|TRBJ2-7
CASSEAPRRGAYEQYF
TGTGCCAGCAGTGAAGCCCCGAGGAGGGGAGCCTACGAGCAGTACTTC
>15|TRBV9|.|.|TRBJ1-3
CASSSTGISGNTIYF
TGTGCCAGCAGCTCCACCGGAATCTCTGGAAACACCATATATTTT